This T cell receptor (beta chain) is drawn from a study of T-cell reconstitution after alpha-beta-depleted transplantation in children. Regarding the study as a whole: About two months after transplant, alpha-beta T cells reportedly came from several hundred expanded graft clones.

This CDR3 region has 16 residues. Germline V lookup: CDR1 KGHSH, CDR2 LQKENI. Trimming took 8 bases from V and 0 from J; bases not matched to a gene: 9. Notes on this clonotype: What it binds is not known.

Researchers prepared the TCRbeta library using unique molecular identifiers, the study reports. TCRdb redid the calling of the PCR reads with MiXCR, one entry per CDR3 protein. The data hold about 440,000 distinct CDR3 sequences, with roughly 43% observed a single time. The input for sequencing was PBMCs, taken before TCRalphabeta/CD19-depleted stem cell transplant. The rearrangement uses TRBV18 and TRBJ2-2, with 7 nucleotides matching TRBD2. The sequence was collected from a girl aged 2-10 years with aplastic anemia, due to receive a stem cell transplant. The CDR3 here is CASPIGGTSNTGELFF. DNA for the CDR3: TGTGCCAGCCCAATCGGGGGGACTTCGAACACCGGGGAGCTGTTTTTT. Drawing the rest from reference TRBV18 and TRBJ2-2, the complete variable domain is NAGVMQNPRHLVRRRGQEARLRCSPMKGHSHVYWYRQLPEEGLKFMVYLQKENIIDESGMPKERFSAEFPKEGPSILRIQQVVRGDSAAYFCASPIGGTSNTGELFFGEGSRLTVL.